Below, 17 T cell receptor beta chains from the same sample are listed, as sequenced in a study of blood T cell repertoires in COVID-19. TCRdb's table, derived via immunoSEQ multiplex PCR, lists solely in-frame clones and lacks some. The data hold 150,000 to 200,000 clones, with around 85% observed a single time. Sample: peripheral blood. The source is a woman aged 70-85 years with acute or convalescent COVID-19.

The V gene is TRBV11-3, the J gene TRBJ2-1; D might be TRBD2 (6 bases). Germline-derived CDR1 and CDR2 are SGHNT and YENEEA. The V end was cut by 5 bases, the J end by 0 bases, with 11 bases between. The CDR3 is 15 residues long. The CDR3: CASSRSGSSYNEQFF. The DNA for the CDR3 is TGTGCCAGCAGCCGCAGCGGGTCCTCCTACAATGAGCAGTTCTTC.

The J gene is TRBJ1-1, the V gene TRBV7-2; 8 bases are a match to TRBD1. The junction had 7 bases not matched to a gene; V was cut back by 2 bases and J by 5 bases. This CDR3 contains 15 residues. CDR1 and CDR2 (germline): SGHTA, FQGNSA. CDR3 in DNA: TGTGCCAGCAGCTTATTGGGACAGGCCGTTACTGAAGCTTTCTTT. This sequence encodes CASSLLGQAVTEAFF.

J is TRBJ2-1 and V is TRBV18; 10 nucleotides agree with TRBD1. Germline CDR1 and CDR2: KGHSH and LQKENI. Trimming at V came to 3 bases and at J to 6 bases, leaving 5 bases not matched to a gene. The CDR3 spans 15 residues. This CDR3 is CASSPKTGGRNEQFF. In DNA, the CDR3 is TGTGCCAGCTCACCGAAGACAGGGGGCCGCAATGAGCAGTTCTTC.

CDR3 amino acids: CASSSQRDRTAYNEQFF. In nucleotides, the CDR3 is TGTGCCAGCAGCTCCCAAAGGGACAGAACAGCTTACAATGAGCAGTTCTTC. This chain connects TRBV7-2 to TRBJ2-1, with 7 bases fitting TRBD1. Per the germline V gene, CDR1 is SGHTA and CDR2 is FQGNSA. Trimming removed 4 bases from V and 4 bases from J; junction bases left unmatched: 13. This CDR3 has 17 residues.

This rearrangement joins TRBV6-2 or TRBV6-3 to TRBJ1-2; the D gene is possibly TRBD1 (6 bases). The CDR3 spans 11 residues. V gave up 5 bases and J gave up 8 bases, with 9 bases separating them. The germline CDR1 and CDR2 sequences are MNHEY and SVGEGT. CDR3 DNA: TGTGCCAGCAGTGTCGACAGGGGCTACACCTTC. Translated: CASSVDRGYTF.

The chain employs TRBV27 and TRBJ2-5; D perhaps matches TRBD1 (6 bases). The germline CDR1 and CDR2 sequences are MNHEY and SMNVEV (reference sequence). Trimming took 5 bases from V and 2 from J, leaving 18 bases between them. CDR3 length: 16 residues. The CDR3 loop reads CASSNSGDTLQETQYF. The CDR3 DNA reads TGTGCCAGCAGTAATTCCGGGGACACCTTGCAAGAGACCCAGTACTTC.

The rearrangement joins TRBV4-3 to TRBJ1-4, with no clear D. V was clipped by 2 bases and J by 4 bases, with 8 bases between them. The CDR3 has 14 residues. The germline V gene has CDR1 LGHNA and CDR2 YSLEER. CDR3 loop: CASSQPGVNEKLFF. Here the CDR3 DNA reads TGCGCCAGCAGCCAACCCGGGGTTAATGAAAAACTGTTTTTT.

The chain links TRBV5-4 to TRBJ2-7; 8 positions match TRBD2. Germline CDR1 and CDR2: SGHNT and YYREEE (reference sequence). This CDR3 is built from 15 residues. The trim removed 3 bases at V and 6 bases at J, leaving 11 bases unmatched. CDR3 sequence reads: CASSSPGGGRSEQYF. Here the CDR3 DNA reads TGTGCCAGCAGCTCACCGGGGGGGGGCCGATCCGAGCAGTACTTC.

The chain carries TRBV28 and TRBJ2-7; D gene uncertain. The germline V and J ends were trimmed by 5 bases and 4 bases, with 9 bases remaining between them. This CDR3 is 12 amino acids long. CDR1 is MDHEN and CDR2 is SYDVKM in the germline V gene. The CDR3 nucleotides are TGTGCCAGCAGTCCCCACCTATACGAGCAGTACTTC. Translated: CASSPHLYEQYF.

The rearrangement joins TRBV10-3 to TRBJ1-5; D call uncertain. The CDR3 runs to 14 residues. V gave up 4 bases and J gave up 2 bases, with 9 bases separating them. Germline CDR1 is ENHRY and CDR2 is SYGVKD. CDR3 bases: TGTGCCATCAGTGGGGAGGGTGGCAATCAGCCCCAGCATTTT. The encoded protein is CAISGEGGNQPQHF.

The rearrangement joins TRBV11-3 to TRBJ2-1; D gene uncertain. Germline V gives CDR1 SGHNT, CDR2 YENEEA. V dropped 6 bases and J dropped 5 bases, with 11 bases sitting between them. The CDR3 runs to 13 residues. This CDR3 reads CASSGQLNNEQFF. CDR3 nucleotides: TGTGCCAGCAGTGGGCAGCTCAACAATGAGCAGTTCTTC.

The rearrangement joins TRBV3-1 (or the pseudogene TRBV3-2) to TRBJ2-7; D may be TRBD1 (5 bases). V lost 2 bases and J lost 4, with 12 bases in between. The germline CDR1 and CDR2 sequences are LGHDT and YNNKEL (reference sequence). The CDR3 length is 14 residues. Here the CDR3 reads CASSQWQGRYEQYF. The DNA of the CDR3 is TGTGCCAGCAGCCAATGGCAGGGTAGGTACGAGCAGTACTTC.

This clone came up once. V gene TRBV24-1 combines with J gene TRBJ2-3, with TRBD1 matching 7 bases. The V gene end was trimmed by 7 bases and the J gene end by 1 base; junction bases not matched to a gene: 7. The CDR3 is 15 residues long. Germline V CDR1 and CDR2: KGHDR, SFDVKD. This chain's CDR3 is CATRGTGAGTDTQYF. In DNA, the CDR3 is TGTGCCACCAGGGGCACAGGGGCGGGCACAGATACGCAGTATTTT.

The chain links TRBV28 to TRBJ2-7; TRBD1 matches 8 bases. Germline values: CDR1 MDHEN, CDR2 SYDVKM. V lost 8 bases to trimming and J lost 4 bases; unmatched junction nucleotides: 13. There are 15 residues in the CDR3. CDR3 DNA: TGTGCCAGCGATGGCGTCGGACAGGGTGTATACGAGCAGTACTTC. Its protein is CASDGVGQGVYEQYF.

The V call is TRBV7-6, the J call TRBJ1-6; TRBD1 matches at 10 bases. Germline CDR1 reads SGHVS; CDR2 reads FNYEAQ. The CDR3 covers 19 residues. The junction had 16 bases not matched to a gene; V was cut back by 1 base and J by 10 bases. CDR3 in DNA: TGTGCCAGCAGCTTAGGCCTAAGACAGGGGGCGTTCGTCGCCTCACCCCTCCACTTT. Protein product: CASSLGLRQGAFVASPLHF.

This clone was found a few times. The chain links TRBV18 to TRBJ2-2; D unclear. Germline-derived CDR1 and CDR2 are KGHSH and LQKENI. The CDR3 covers 12 residues. V gave up 3 bases and J gave up 5 bases, with 4 bases separating them. CDR3 DNA: TGTGCCAGCTCACCCCTTACCGGGGAGCTGTTTTTT. Its translation: CASSPLTGELFF. Complete variable domain (other parts from reference TRBV18 and TRBJ2-2): NAGVMQNPRHLVRRRGQEARLRCSPMKGHSHVYWYRQLPEEGLKFMVYLQKENIIDESGMPKERFSAEFPKEGPSILRIQQVVRGDSAAYFCASSPLTGELFFGEGSRLTVL.

As for this clone: The junction shows a germline mismatch at one end, possibly a read error. CDR3 sequence reads: CASSPGGRANTGKIF. CDR3 in DNA: TGTGCCAGCAGCCCGGGGGGCAGGGCGAACACTGGGAAAATCTTT. V is TRBV5-4 and J is TRBJ1-1; D might be TRBD1 (6 bases). The CDR3 length is 15 residues. CDR1 and CDR2 (germline): SGHNT, YYREEE (reference sequence).